Below are 20 T cell receptor beta chains sequenced from a single sample in a study of tumor and adjacent non-tumor tissue in lung cancer. Three rounds of nested PCR, following a modified ARM-PCR protocol, produced the TCRbeta library. TCRdb processed the multiplex PCR reads anew with MiXCR; each CDR3 protein has one entry. This sample yields over 40,000 distinct CDR3 sequences, of which about 70% are seen a single time; more than 20% belongs to the top ten. This sample's RNA came from whole unsorted tissue. More than 3 cm separated this lung sample from the edge of the tumor. The specimen was distant non-tumor lung tissue. These receptor sequences come from a woman between 55 and 75 years old with non-small cell lung cancer.

The chain recombines TRBV30 with TRBJ1-1; TRBD1 might be the D (6 bases). Germline CDR1 GTSNPN, CDR2 SVGIG (reference sequence). Trimming pared 0 bases from V and 3 bases from J, leaving 14 bases between. The CDR3 has 15 amino acids. Here the CDR3 DNA reads TGTGCCTGGAGTGTTAGTGGGGGCAGGGACACTGAAGCTTTCTTT. It specifies CAWSVSGGRDTEAFF.

In regard to this clonotype: It may be a read error: a sequence one base away is much more abundant. This chain connects TRBV11-2 to TRBJ2-7, with TRBD2 identical over 7 bases. CDR3 length equals 14 residues. Germline CDR1 reads SGHAT; CDR2 reads FQNNGV. The CDR3 loop is CATSLYREAYEQYF. In DNA, the CDR3 is TGTGCCACCAGCTTATATCGGGAGGCCTACGAGCAGTACTTC.

This clonotype has a count of ten or more. The chain uses TRBV7-3 and TRBJ1-1; the D gene is possibly TRBD1 (6 bases). CDR3 length: 16 residues. Trimming removed 2 bases at V and 2 bases at J, with 15 bases between. Germline V gene data show CDR1 as SGHTA and CDR2 as FQGTGA. CDR3 residues: CASSLLGGDRNTEAFF. CDR3 in DNA: TGTGCCAGCAGCTTACTAGGGGGAGATCGAAACACTGAAGCTTTCTTT.

For this clonotype: This may be a read error: a much more frequent sequence differs by one nucleotide. The chain links TRBV30 to TRBJ1-2, with D possibly TRBD1 on 6 matching bases. The V end lost 0 bases, the J end lost 3 bases, and 14 bases lay between the germline ends. CDR1 and CDR2 (germline): GTSNPN, SVGIG (reference sequence). The CDR3 covers 15 residues. CDR3 protein: CAWSVRGAPDYGYTF. The CDR3 coding sequence is TGTGCCTGGAGTGTACGGGGGGCGCCGGACTATGGCTACACCTTC.

Worth noting for this clonotype: Its ends do not fully match the called genes, so a read error is possible. J is TRBJ2-7 and V is TRBV12-3 or TRBV12-4; 10 bases are a match to TRBD2. This CDR3 has 15 amino acids. The CDR3 protein is CASSFVLAGDYEKYF. The CDR3 nucleotides are TGTGCCAGTAGTTTCGTCCTAGCGGGGGACTACGAGAAGTACTTC.

The CDR3 DNA reads as TGTGCCAGCAGCACGGAGAACAGGGAGAGTAACACTGAAGCTTTCTTT. Amino acids: CASSTENRESNTEAFF. V usage is TRBV5-4 and J usage is TRBJ1-1, with D possibly being TRBD1 (6 bases). V dropped 4 bases and J dropped 2 bases, with 18 bases sitting between them. CDR3 length equals 16 residues. Germline CDR1 and CDR2: SGHNT and YYREEE (reference sequence).

This clonotype rates as large. This chain connects TRBV11-2 to TRBJ1-1, with 7 bases aligning to TRBD1. The CDR3 totals 16 residues. V shed 1 base, J shed 1 base, and the junction held 6 bases outside the gene matches. From germline, CDR1 is SGHAT and CDR2 FQNNGV. For the CDR3, the DNA is TGTGCCAGCAGCTTAGGCTCAGGGGGTAGGAACACTGAAGCTTTCTTT. Its translation: CASSLGSGGRNTEAFF.

Worth noting for this clonotype: At one of its ends the junction is not consistent with the germline gene, which may arise from a read error. V is TRBV4-2 and J is TRBJ2-3; TRBD1 or TRBD2 may be the D gene (5 bases each). The CDR3 sequence is 14 residues long. The germline V gene encodes CDR1 LGHNA and CDR2 YNFKEQ. DNA for the CDR3: TGTGCCAGGAGCCACCCGGGACCCCTGGATACGCAGTATTTT. It specifies CARSHPGPLDTQYF.

As to this clonotype: The conserved phenylalanine or tryptophan is not found at the CDR3 terminus, so this likely reflects a read error. The chain links TRBV20-1 to TRBJ2-2; TRBD1 matches 8 bases. This CDR3 spans 14 amino acids. CDR1 is DFQATT and CDR2 is SNEGSKA in the germline V gene (reference sequence). CDR3 sequence: CSTRGTGDTGELFL. The CDR3 bases are TGCAGTACTAGAGGGACAGGAGACACGGGGGAGCTGTTTCTT.

Details on this clonotype: At one end, the junction sequence differs from germline, possibly due to a read error. The chain recombines TRBV6-2 or TRBV6-3 with TRBJ1-1; no clear D. CDR3 length equals 17 residues. Per germline, CDR1 MNHEY and CDR2 SVGEGT. CDR3 sequence: CASSPRAGFFGYTEVFF. Written as DNA, the CDR3 is TGCGCCAGCAGTCCCCGAGCTGGGTTTTTTGGATACACTGAAGTTTTCTTT.

This sequence joins TRBV24-1 and TRBJ2-2; possible D gene TRBD2, 5 bases. The V gene's germline CDR1 is KGHDR and CDR2 SFDVKD. V was shortened by 0 bases and J by 3 bases, with 13 bases between the two germline ends. This CDR3 spans 17 amino acids. The CDR3 region has the DNA TGTGCCACCAGTGATTTGGGTTCAGGAGGCGACACCGGGGAGCTGTTTTTT. The encoded protein is CATSDLGSGGDTGELFF.

With regard to this clonotype: One end of the junction varies from germline; a read error may be responsible. This chain links TRBV11-2 with TRBJ2-7, with 7 bases lining up with TRBD1. CDR3 size: 18 residues. Germline V gives CDR1 SGHAT, CDR2 FQNNGV. The CDR3 nucleotides are TGTGCCAGTAGCTCGGCCGGGACAGTGTATCAAGACTCCTACGGGCAGTACTTC. Its protein is CASSSAGTVYQDSYGQYF.

The chain links TRBV4-3 to TRBJ2-3, with 12 bases that match TRBD2. Germline loops: CDR1 LGHNA, CDR2 YSLEER. The CDR3 extends over 16 amino acids. Trimming removed 4 bases from V and 7 bases from J; junction bases left unmatched: 9. The CDR3 reads CASSPLAGGVKNTQYF. The CDR3, as DNA: TGCGCCAGCAGCCCACTAGCGGGAGGAGTCAAAAATACGCAGTATTTT.

Turning to this clonotype: One junction end disagrees with the germline gene, perhaps due to a read error. CDR3 DNA: TGTGCCGGCAGCGGACTAGCCTCCTACAATGAGCATTTCTTC. Its protein is CAGSGLASYNEHFF. V usage is TRBV6-2 or TRBV6-3 and J usage is TRBJ2-1; 8 nucleotides align to TRBD2. The CDR3 is made up of 14 amino acids. Germline CDR1 reads MNHEY; CDR2 reads SVGEGT.

Only one count was recorded for this clonotype. V is TRBV14 and J is TRBJ2-3, with a possible D match to TRBD2 (6 bases). CDR1 and CDR2 (germline): SGHDN, FVKESK. The V end was cut by 6 bases, the J end by 5 bases, with 27 bases between. CDR3 length: 18 amino acids. CDR3 amino acids: CASSRPPELAGRIDTQYF. The CDR3 DNA follows: TGTGCCAGCAGTCGACCCCCGGAACTAGCTGGGAGGATAGATACGCAGTATTTT.

Details on this clonotype: Compared with germline, one end of the junction differs, possibly owing to a read error. The chain recombines TRBV12-3 or TRBV12-4 with TRBJ2-5; 7 bases map to TRBD1. This CDR3 contains 16 residues. The CDR3, as DNA: TGTGCCAGCAGGGACGGACAGGCCCTGTGCCAAGAGATCCAGTACTTC. As protein: CASRDGQALCQEIQYF.

Of note for this clonotype: Since the CDR3 does not end with the conserved phenylalanine or tryptophan, this likely comes from a read error. The chain recombines TRBV6-5 with TRBJ2-2; the match to TRBD2 covers 11 bases. The CDR3 sequence is 17 residues long. Germline CDR1 is MNHEY and CDR2 is SVGAGI. The CDR3 DNA reads as TGTGCCAGCAGCCGACTAGCGGGGATCGATAACACCTGGGAGCTGTTTGTT. This codes for CASSRLAGIDNTWELFV.

The genes are TRBV11-2 and TRBJ2-1; 9 nucleotides line up with TRBD1. From germline, CDR1 is SGHAT and CDR2 FQNNGV. There are 14 residues in the CDR3. V gave up 10 bases and J gave up 7 bases; unmatched junction bases: 11. The CDR3 DNA follows: TGTGCCACCAGGCCCACGACAGGGGGGAATGAGCAGTTCTTC. It codes for CATRPTTGGNEQFF.

The chain combines TRBV6-2 or TRBV6-3 with TRBJ2-7; D possibly corresponds to TRBD2 (6 bases). V was cut by 6 bases and J by 3 bases, with 12 bases left in between. CDR3 length: 13 amino acids. Germline loops: CDR1 MNHEY, CDR2 SVGEGT. Written as DNA, the CDR3 is TGTGCCAGCAGATCCTCGGGGGACTACGAGCAGTACTTC. Translating gives CASRSSGDYEQYF.

A remark on this clonotype: The junction does not match germline at one end; this may be a read error. The rearrangement uses TRBV29-1 and TRBJ1-1, with no clear D. Germline CDR1 reads SQVTM; CDR2 reads ANQGSEA. The CDR3 is 14 residues long. The CDR3 sequence is CSVEDWPGSTEAYF. For the CDR3, the DNA is TGCAGCGTTGAAGATTGGCCCGGGTCCACTGAAGCTTACTTT. Full variable domain (outside the CDR3, taken from reference TRBV29-1 and TRBJ1-1): SAVISQKPSRDICQRGTSLTIQCQVDSQVTMMFWYRQQPGQSLTLIATANQGSEATYESGFVIDKFPISRPNLTFSTLTVSNMSPEDSSIYLCSVEDWPGSTEAYFGQGTRLTVV.